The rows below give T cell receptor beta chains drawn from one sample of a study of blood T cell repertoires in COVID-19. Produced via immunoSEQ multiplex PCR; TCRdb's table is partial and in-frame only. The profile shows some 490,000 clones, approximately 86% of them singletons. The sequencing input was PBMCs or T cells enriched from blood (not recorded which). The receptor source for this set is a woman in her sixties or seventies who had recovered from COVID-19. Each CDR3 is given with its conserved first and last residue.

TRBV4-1 CASSQEASVQGVTFF
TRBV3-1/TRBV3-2 CASSPLSSGTDTQYF
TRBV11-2 CASSLTGTSSGYTF
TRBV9 CASSVAGGGAGETQYF
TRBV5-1 CASKKGVGTNTGELFF
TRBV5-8 CASSDGTVVAKNIQYF
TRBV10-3 CAISPGQGHGYTF
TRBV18 CASSFGTGAYEQYF
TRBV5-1 CASSVQGAVGNTIYF
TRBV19 CASSIAGDYGYTF
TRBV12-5 CASGPDGTQYF
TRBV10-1 CASSEGSTSTDTQYF
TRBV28 CASSFGGRAPHPYNSPLHF
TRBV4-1 CASSQGQTGTGNTIYF
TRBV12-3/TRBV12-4 CASGRQGEEKLFF
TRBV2 CANRGGANTEAFF
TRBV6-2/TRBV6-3 CASSYWLREPYNEQFF
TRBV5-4 CASSLAAGSNYGYTF
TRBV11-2 CASSFQSGGGGTDTQYF
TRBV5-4 CASSLAGQGRAEAFF
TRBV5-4 CASRKDREYGYTF
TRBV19 CASSPGLGITDTQYF
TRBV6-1 CASSDRGATLLQPQHF
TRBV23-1 CASRRTGPYEQYF
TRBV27 CASSRQGGNQPQHF
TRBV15 CATSSHTSVEPQHF
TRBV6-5 CASRPLVAGELFF
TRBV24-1 CATSDLAGGKDTQYF
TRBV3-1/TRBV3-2 CASSQGGDRDYYEQYF
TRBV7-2 CASSLEADRGGTEAFF
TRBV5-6 CASSRRLVGNQPQHF
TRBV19 CASSMTGIGTEAFF
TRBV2 CASSETGTGSQPQHF
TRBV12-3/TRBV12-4 CASSPIWNTEAFF
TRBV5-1 CASSFRTPSTDTQYF
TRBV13 CASSIGGSPGNTIYF
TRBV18 CASSPGTGETGELFF